Presented here are 27 T cell receptor beta chains from one specimen sequenced in a study of T cells after yellow fever vaccination. Each CDR3 protein gets one entry after TCRdb re-called the 5' RACE reads with MiXCR. This repertoire shows 310,000 or so distinct CDR3 sequences, approximately 3.8% found once; its top ten account for 20% to 30%. The sequencing used PBMCs, collected on the day of the yellow fever booster vaccination. These receptors all stem from a man between 18 and 29 years old who received the YFV17D yellow fever vaccine.

The table lists this clonotype with many counts. The genes are TRBV7-2 and TRBJ2-7; D ambiguous. V was cut by 8 bases and J by 0 bases, with 11 bases left in between. This CDR3 region has 13 residues. Germline CDR1 and CDR2: SGHTA and FQGNSA. The DNA for the CDR3 is TGTGCCAGCCCGACGGAAAGCTCCTACGAGCAGTACGTC. Translated, it gives CASPTESSYEQYV.

This clonotype was detected many times. The chain has TRBV7-3 and TRBJ2-5; 10 positions agree with TRBD2. The ends lost 5 bases at V and 3 bases at J; junction bases unmatched: 9. This CDR3 comprises 16 residues. Per germline, CDR1 SGHTA and CDR2 FQGTGA. The CDR3 nucleotides read TGTGCCAGCAGCCCCCCCTCCGGGACTAGCGAAGAGACCCAGTACTTC. Translating it yields CASSPPSGTSEETQYF.

This clonotype has ten or more counts. The chain links TRBV12-5 to TRBJ1-6; D gene ambiguous. The CDR3 runs to 13 residues. With 5 bases removed from V and 8 bases from J, the gap between germline ends came to 10 bases. Germline CDR1 is LGHNT and CDR2 is FRNRAP. The DNA for the CDR3 is TGTGCTAGTGGTCGCCCGGGGTATTCACCCCTCCACTTT. This sequence encodes CASGRPGYSPLHF.

This clonotype showed up just a few times. This rearrangement joins TRBV10-3 to TRBJ2-5; 11 nucleotides align to TRBD2. This CDR3 is built from 15 residues. J was trimmed by 2 bases and V by 5 bases; bases with no gene match: 4. Germline V gene lookup returns CDR1 ENHRY and CDR2 SYGVKD. The CDR3 spells CAISRTSGGQETQYF. The CDR3 DNA reads TGTGCCATCAGTCGAACTAGCGGGGGTCAAGAGACCCAGTACTTC.

This clonotype was picked up many times. This sequence joins TRBV5-4 and TRBJ2-5; 7 nucleotides agree with TRBD1. There are 14 residues in the CDR3. In germline, CDR1 is SGHNT, CDR2 YYREEE (reference sequence). Losses at the gene ends were 2 bases for V and 1 base for J; bases not matched to a gene: 2. For the CDR3, the DNA is TGTGCCAGCAGCTTCCAGGGGGTCCAAGAGACCCAGTACTTC. It translates to CASSFQGVQETQYF.

This clonotype was detected many times. The genes are TRBV7-6 and TRBJ2-2, with 7 bases identical to TRBD2. CDR1 is SGHVS, CDR2 FNYEAQ, per germline. V lost 1 base and J lost 3; bases outside the gene matches: 2. The CDR3 is made up of 15 amino acids. CDR3 region: CASSLGRGDTGELFF. CDR3 DNA sequence: TGTGCCAGCAGCTTAGGTCGGGGGGACACCGGGGAGCTGTTTTTT.

Many counts were recorded for this clonotype. This chain uses TRBV5-4 with TRBJ2-1; 8 bases agree with TRBD2. CDR1 SGHNT and CDR2 YYREEE come from the germline V gene (reference sequence). Unmatched junction bases numbered 12, after V lost 4 bases and J lost 9 bases. This CDR3 spans 15 amino acids. The CDR3 nucleotides read TGTGCCAGCAGCCTCCGGCGCGGGGGGCAGGGTGAGCAGTTCTTC. As protein: CASSLRRGGQGEQFF.

The rearrangement links TRBV3-1 to TRBJ2-5; D remains ambiguous. Germline V gene sequence: CDR1 LGHDT, CDR2 YNNKEL (reference sequence). Between the trimmed V and J ends, which lost 1 base and 7 bases, there was a span of 10 bases. The CDR3 is 13 amino acids. In DNA form, the CDR3 reads TGTGCCAGCAGCCAAGGCGGCTTAAGGACCCAGTACTTC. This sequence encodes CASSQGGLRTQYF.

This clonotype appeared many times. The rearrangement links TRBV4-3 to TRBJ1-4; D might be TRBD1 (5 bases). Trimming shortened V by 0 bases and J by 3 bases, and 14 bases separated the two germline ends. The CDR3 runs to 17 residues. Looked up from germline, CDR1 is LGHNA and CDR2 is YSLEER. The CDR3 DNA reads as TGCGCCAGCAGCCAAGATTGGGCAGGGCTCCCTAATGAAAAACTGTTTTTT. This gives the protein CASSQDWAGLPNEKLFF.

The table lists this clonotype with many counts. The chain carries TRBV7-9 and TRBJ2-1; 7 bases match TRBD1. The trim removed 5 bases at V and 4 bases at J, leaving 11 bases unmatched. CDR3 length: 16 residues. The V gene's germline CDR1 is SEHNR and CDR2 FQNEAQ (reference sequence). The CDR3 spells CASSVRDSWRYNEQFF. CDR3 sequence (DNA): TGTGCCAGCAGCGTAAGGGACAGCTGGCGGTACAATGAGCAGTTCTTC.

This clonotype was seen ten or more times. The chain couples TRBV29-1 to TRBJ2-3, with TRBD1 matching 7 bases. This CDR3 contains 13 residues. Germline V CDR1 and CDR2: SQVTM, ANQGSEA. V lost 7 bases and J lost 3; bases outside the gene matches: 7. The CDR3, as DNA: TGCAGCGCTAGACAGGGTGGAACAGATACGCAGTATTTT. Encoded protein: CSARQGGTDTQYF.

Worth noting for this clonotype: Just one base apart from a much larger clone, this may be a read error. The rearrangement uses TRBV20-1 and TRBJ2-3; D tentatively fits TRBD1 or TRBD2 (6 bases each). This CDR3 contains 13 residues. V lost 7 bases to trimming and J lost 1 base, with 12 bases between them. Germline V gene lookup returns CDR1 DFQATT and CDR2 SNEGSKA (reference sequence). CDR3: CSEGGVGTDTQYF. CDR3 in DNA: TGCAGTGAGGGGGGCGTGGGCACAGATACGCAGTATTTT.

This clonotype was counted a few times. The chain couples TRBV6-2 or TRBV6-3 to TRBJ2-7, with 10 bases aligning to TRBD1. The CDR3 loop spans 12 amino acids. Germline V gene lookup returns CDR1 MNHEY and CDR2 SVGEGT. J was trimmed by 5 bases and V by 5 bases; bases with no gene match: 0. The CDR3 DNA sequence: TGTGCCAGCAGTGACAGGGGGCACGAGCAGTACGTC. This codes for CASSDRGHEQYV.

This clonotype was recorded at least ten times. The rearrangement joins TRBV11-3 to TRBJ2-2; D not resolved. Looked up from germline, CDR1 is SGHNT and CDR2 is YENEEA. The V end was cut by 5 bases, the J end by 7 bases, with 8 bases between. The CDR3 has 12 residues. CDR3 region: CASSKYGGELFF. CDR3 nucleotides: TGTGCCAGCAGCAAGTACGGCGGGGAGCTGTTTTTT. The variable domain in full, with the rest retrieved from reference TRBV11-3 and TRBJ2-2, is EAGVVQSPRYKIIEKKQPVAFWCNPISGHNTLYWYLQNLGQGPELLIRYENEEAVDDSQLPKDRFSAERLKGVDSTLKIQPAELGDSAVYLCASSKYGGELFFGEGSRLTVL.

This chain connects TRBV10-3 to TRBJ1-1; tentative D call: TRBD1 (5 bases). V was clipped by 2 bases and J by 4 bases, with 11 bases between them. Germline values: CDR1 ENHRY, CDR2 SYGVKD. The CDR3 contains 14 residues. CDR3 DNA: TGTGCCATCAGTGAGGGAGGGGCGGTCACTGAAGCTTTCTTT. It specifies CAISEGGAVTEAFF.

This clonotype was counted ten times or more. This chain uses TRBV5-1 with TRBJ2-1; the D gene is possibly TRBD2 (6 bases). Looked up from germline, CDR1 is SGHRS and CDR2 is YFSETQ. V lost 4 bases to trimming and J lost 3 bases, with 14 bases between them. CDR3 length: 15 amino acids. The CDR3 sequence: CASSPQTRYYNEQFF. DNA for the CDR3: TGCGCCAGCAGCCCCCAGACTAGGTACTACAATGAGCAGTTCTTC.

A few counts support this clonotype. This rearrangement joins TRBV20-1 to TRBJ1-5, with TRBD1 identical over 7 bases. The CDR3 is made up of 14 amino acids. After removal of 4 bases from V and 4 bases from J, the junction contained 7 bases not matched to a gene. Germline values: CDR1 DFQATT, CDR2 SNEGSKA (reference sequence). CDR3 DNA sequence: TGCAGTGCTATCTACCCAGGGGGGAATCAGCCCCAGCATTTT. Amino acids: CSAIYPGGNQPQHF.

This clonotype was seen repeatedly, ten times or more. J is TRBJ2-5 and V is TRBV5-1; 7 nucleotides match TRBD2. The CDR3 sequence is 14 residues long. V dropped 0 bases and J dropped 1; count of bases not matched to a gene: 0. Germline-derived CDR1 and CDR2 are SGHRS and YFSETQ. CDR3 coding DNA: TGCGCCAGCAGCTTGGGCGGGGGCCAAGAGACCCAGTACTTC. Its translation: CASSLGGGQETQYF.

This clonotype occurred many times. The V gene is TRBV14, the J gene TRBJ2-5; D is perhaps TRBD2 (5 bases). Germline lookup yields CDR1 SGHDN and CDR2 FVKESK. The CDR3 consists of 14 residues. V gave up 0 bases and J gave up 5 bases, with 10 bases separating them. The CDR3 DNA reads as TGTGCCAGCAGCCAAGAAACCCGCGGGGAGACCCAGTACTTC. As protein: CASSQETRGETQYF.

This clonotype has ten or more counts. This chain connects TRBV9 to TRBJ1-1; maybe TRBD1 (6 bases). Per the germline V gene, CDR1 is SGDLS and CDR2 is YYNGEE. Trimming removed 0 bases at V and 4 bases at J, with 13 bases between. The CDR3 is 15 residues long. This chain's CDR3 is CASSVAGGASTEAFF. CDR3 in DNA: TGTGCCAGCAGCGTAGCTGGGGGGGCGAGCACTGAAGCTTTCTTT.

The CDR3 is CASRNRGGTEAFF. The CDR3 DNA sequence: TGTGCCAGCAGAAACAGGGGTGGCACTGAAGCTTTCTTT. The rearrangement joins TRBV2 to TRBJ1-1; 7 nucleotides align to TRBD1. CDR1 is SNHLY and CDR2 is FYNNEI in the germline V gene. V was pared by 6 bases and J by 4 bases, with 5 bases of the junction left unmatched. The CDR3 length is 13 residues.

Ten or more counts support this clonotype. This chain connects TRBV5-1 to TRBJ1-2; 9 bases are shared with TRBD1. Germline CDR1 and CDR2: SGHRS and YFSETQ. The CDR3 extends over 17 amino acids. With V trimmed by 1 base and J by 8 bases, 15 bases remained unmatched. The CDR3 DNA sequence: TGCGCCAGCAGCTTGATTGAGCAGACAGGGGGACCATGGGGCTACACCTTC. Its protein is CASSLIEQTGGPWGYTF.

This clonotype was detected many times. This chain links TRBV10-2 with TRBJ2-7, with no clear D. V was trimmed by 6 bases and J by 0 bases, leaving 18 bases between them. The germline CDR1 and CDR2 sequences are WSHSY and SAAADI. The CDR3 covers 16 residues. CDR3 DNA: TGCGCCAGCAGCGATACAAGGCAGGCGCTCTCCTACGAGCAGTACGTC. Its protein product is CASSDTRQALSYEQYV.

The rearrangement uses TRBV15 and TRBJ2-1; a weak D match, TRBD1 (6 bases). Germline V gene data show CDR1 as LNHNV and CDR2 as YYDKDF (reference sequence). V was trimmed by 5 bases and J by 6 bases, leaving 11 bases between them. The CDR3 is 13 residues long. CDR3 residues: CATSWGPGNEQFF. The CDR3 nucleotides read TGTGCCACCAGCTGGGGGCCAGGCAATGAGCAGTTCTTC.

The sample holds many counts of this clonotype. The chain couples TRBV7-2 to TRBJ2-5; D uncertain. The CDR3 is 14 residues long. Germline-derived CDR1 and CDR2 are SGHTA and FQGNSA. The V end was cut by 5 bases, the J end by 0 bases, with 10 bases between. The CDR3 region is CASSKETYQETQYF. For the CDR3, the DNA is TGTGCCAGCAGCAAGGAGACTTACCAAGAGACCCAGTACTTC. Full variable domain (rest looked up from reference TRBV7-2 and TRBJ2-5): GAGVSQSPSNKVTEKGKDVELRCDPISGHTALYWYRQSLGQGLEFLIYFQGNSAPDKSGLPSDRFSAERTGGSVSTLTIQRTQQEDSAVYLCASSKETYQETQYFGPGTRLLVL.

This clonotype was recorded many times. Written as DNA, the CDR3 is TGCGCCAGCAGCCGCTACCGGGGGGACGAGCAGTACTTC. Amino acid sequence: CASSRYRGDEQYF. This chain links TRBV4-3 with TRBJ2-7; 7 nucleotides match TRBD2. The CDR3 covers 13 residues. Germline V gives CDR1 LGHNA, CDR2 YSLEER. V gave up 4 bases and J gave up 5 bases; unmatched junction bases: 5.

CDR3 nucleotide sequence: TGTGCCAGCAGTCCCGACAGGATCACTGAAGCTTTCTTT. This encodes CASSPDRITEAFF. The V and J genes are TRBV6-5 and TRBJ1-1; the D gene is possibly TRBD1 (6 bases). Per germline, CDR1 MNHEY and CDR2 SVGAGI. Trimming removed 5 bases from V and 4 bases from J, with 11 bases in between. CDR3 length equals 13 residues.